This record concerns one T cell receptor (beta chain) sequence. Its cognate antigen is unknown. It was with 60 Vbeta and 13 Jbeta primers that the PCR ran. Method: immunoSEQ multiplex PCR; TCRdb's copy keeps in-frame clones and lacks some. The sample contains around 190,000 clones, around 77% of which appear only once. This specimen belongs to a study of cytomegalovirus exposure and HLA in healthy donors. Findings and limits, study-wide: In vitro assays verified that three CMV-associated chains recognized CMV antigens specifically. It was assumed in the presence/absence analyses that sequencing depth was roughly uniform across donors.

The V and J ends lost 4 bases and 2 bases respectively, with 14 bases between them. CDR3 length: 15 amino acids. Germline V gene data show CDR1 as MNHEY and CDR2 as SMNVEV (reference sequence). Each donor's status was that of a healthy bone marrow donor. This receptor was taken from a man aged 25-45 years in good health and CMV-seronegative. Input material: PBMCs. The chain is built from TRBV27 and TRBJ1-2; a weak D match, TRBD1 (5 bases). The CDR3 DNA reads TGTGCCAGCAGTTCTCGGGGGGTCAAGAACTATGGCTACACCTTC. Translation: CASSSRGVKNYGYTF.